The rows below give T cell receptor beta chains drawn from one sample of a study of tumor-infiltrating lymphocytes in primary liver carcinoma. TCRdb reanalysed the multiplex PCR reads using MiXCR and keeps one entry per CDR3 protein. The profile shows about 54,000 distinct CDR3 sequences, about 73% of them singletons. The sample comprised liver tumor tissue from sampling region 2. The receptors derive from a man aged 40-49 years with primary liver carcinoma and hepatitis B virus infection. The CDR3 runs from the conserved cysteine through the conserved F or W. The D gene is left open where the match is weak. Part of the rows lack a size; the others show once, few, many or a class for expanded clones.

TRBJ2-5	-	TRBV29-1	-	CSVGERAPETQYF	TGCAGCGTTGGTGAGAGGGCCCCCGAGACCCAGTACTTC
TRBJ1-2	-	TRBV7-9	many	CASSRQDRNGYTF	TGTGCCAGCAGTCGCCAGGACAGAAATGGCTACACCTTC
TRBJ1-2	-	TRBV29-1	-	CSVAAGTALNYDYIF	-
TRBJ2-1	TRBD2	TRBV11-2	-	CASSVSSGRVNEQFF	TGTGCCAGCAGTGTATCTAGCGGGAGGGTCAATGAGCAGTTCTTC
TRBJ2-6	-	TRBV7-9	-	CASTREDSGANLLTF	TGTGCCAGCACCAGGGAAGACTCTGGGGCCAACCTCCTGACTTTC
TRBJ1-2	-	TRBV28	-	CAIPLDPGGYTF	TGTGCCATTCCCCTAGATCCAGGTGGCTACACCTTC
TRBJ2-7	TRBD2	TRBV6-2/TRBV6-3	once	CTSRRERDLTYKQYF	TGTACCAGCAGACGCGAGCGGGATCTAACCTACAAGCAGTACTTC
TRBJ2-7	-	TRBV13	-	CARSQGGSYEQYF	TGTGCCAGAAGCCAAGGCGGATCCTACGAGCAGTACTTC
TRBJ1-2	-	TRBV6-6	-	CACSYSSELTF	TGTGCCTGTAGTTACTCGAGTGAGCTCACCTTC
TRBJ2-7	-	TRBV6-1	-	CASSGRGGPCKQYF	TGTGCCAGCAGTGGGAGGGGGGGTCCCTGCAAGCAGTACTTC
TRBJ2-5	-	TRBV2	once	CVGETQYF	TGTGTGGGGGAGACCCAGTACTTC
TRBJ2-6	-	TRBV29-1	-	CSVEVVGQVLVGANVPTF	TGCAGCGTTGAGGTGGTGGGGCAGGTACTCGTGGGGGCCAACGTCCCGACTTTC
TRBJ1-2	-	TRBV4-1	-	CASSQELGRPPGGHTF	TGCGCCAGCAGCCAAGAACTAGGGCGTCCACCAGGAGGCCACACCTTC
TRBJ2-1	-	TRBV4-1	-	CTRSQAKRELYNELFF	TGCACCAGGAGCCAAGCGAAACGGGAGTTGTACAATGAGCTGTTCTTC
TRBJ1-2	-	TRBV5-1	-	CASSLATDANYGYTF	TGCGCCAGCAGCTTGGCGACAGATGCTAACTATGGCTACACCTTC
TRBJ2-7	-	TRBV29-1	once	CSVRLDSYEQYF	TGCAGCGTTCGGCTGGACTCCTACGAGCAGTACTTT
TRBJ2-5	-	TRBV11-2	once	CANSLGLEGRVTQYF	TGTGCCAACAGCTTAGGATTGGAGGGACGGGTGACCCAGTACTTC
TRBJ2-5	TRBD1	TRBV28	few	CASSDGQDTETQYF	TGTGCCAGCAGTGACGGACAGGATACAGAGACCCAGTACTTC
TRBJ2-5	TRBD2	TRBV24-1	-	CATSDASGRGRETQYF	TGTGCCACCAGTGACGCTAGCGGGAGGGGGAGGGAGACCCAGTACTTC
TRBJ2-7	-	TRBV28	-	CTSSLRGGWRDERYF	TGTACCAGCAGTTTAAGGGGGGGCTGGAGGGACGAGCGGTACTTC
TRBJ1-1	-	TRBV6-1	-	CASRARRKEAFF	TGTGCCAGCAGGGCGAGGAGGAAAGAAGCTTTCTTT
TRBJ2-2	-	TRBV12-3/TRBV12-4	-	CASSLGRGATGELLF	TGTGCCAGCAGTCTGGGACGGGGTGCGACCGGGGAGCTGTTATTT
TRBJ2-7	-	TRBV4-2	-	CVSSQTPGSDDEQYF	TGTGTCAGCAGCCAAACTCCGGGATCCGATGACGAGCAGTACTTC
TRBJ2-2	-	TRBV11-2	-	CASSFDRGRVGTWKLFF	TGTGCCAGCAGCTTTGATCGGGGCAGGGTCGGCACCTGGAAGCTGTTTTTT
TRBJ2-1	TRBD1	TRBV12-3/TRBV12-4	-	CASSSTGENGQLF	TGTGCCAGCAGCTCCACAGGGGAGAATGGGCAGTTATTC
TRBJ2-2	-	TRBV4-1	-	CSSSQNSNTRELFF	TGCTCCAGCAGCCAAAACTCGAACACCCGGGAACTGTTTTTT
TRBJ2-6	-	TRBV11-1	once	CASSRGSGVNSGVNVLTF	TGTGCCAGCAGCCGGGGGAGCGGTGTTAACTCTGGGGTCAACGTCCTGACTTTC
TRBJ2-1	-	TRBV14	-	CASCQGLRSYNDQFF	TGTGCCAGCTGCCAAGGTCTTAGGTCCTACAATGATCAGTTCTTC
TRBJ2-2	-	TRBV12-3/TRBV12-4	-	CANSVVNTGELFF	TGTGCCAACAGTGTGGTGAATACCGGGGAGCTGTTTTTT
TRBJ2-3	-	TRBV6-5	few	CASSKIRADTQYF	TGTGCCAGCAGTAAGATTAGGGCAGATACGCAGTATTTC
TRBJ2-7	TRBD1	TRBV18	-	CACSPPTGGLYEQYF	TGTGCCTGCTCACCACCGACAGGGGGACTCTACGAGCAGTACTTC
TRBJ2-5	TRBD2	TRBV12-3/TRBV12-4	-	CASSSAGRGQEIQYF	TGTGCCAGCAGCTCAGCTGGGAGGGGTCAAGAGATCCAGTACTTC
TRBJ2-7	-	TRBV12-5	few	CASSPGSEQYF	TGTGCTAGTTCCCCGGGGTCCGAGCAATACTTC
TRBJ2-3	-	TRBV11-2	-	CASNPDDPLQIARSTDTQYF	TGTGCCAGCAACCCCGATGATCCACTGCAGATAGCGAGAAGCACAGATACGCAGTATTTT
TRBJ2-7	-	TRBV12-3/TRBV12-4	many	CASSYTTGSYEQYF	TGTGCCAGCAGTTATACGACAGGATCCTACGAGCAGTACTTC
TRBJ1-4	-	TRBV18	many	CASSPGVNEKLFF	TGTGCCAGCTCACCCGGGGTTAATGAAAAACTGTTTTTT
TRBJ2-2	-	TRBV11-2	-	CASSLLRAGTGELFF	TGTGCCAGCAGCTTACTCAGGGCGGGCACTGGGGAGCTGTTTTTT
TRBJ2-2	-	TRBV7-9	-	CTSSQGGTGELFF	TGTACCAGCAGCCAAGGGGGGACAGGGGAGCTGTTTTTT
TRBJ2-2	TRBD1	TRBV6-1	once	CASSDRDNDLNTGELLF	TGTGCCAGCAGCGACAGGGATAACGACCTGAACACCGGGGAGCTGCTTTTT
TRBJ2-2	TRBD1	TRBV10-1	-	CASGGTGPTGEMFF	TGCGCCAGCGGTGGGACAGGTCCCACCGGGGAGATGTTTTTT
TRBJ2-7	-	TRBV12-3/TRBV12-4	-	CTSSLLPGGPPYEQHF	TGTACCAGCAGTTTATTACCAGGAGGGCCTCCCTACGAGCAGCACTTC
TRBJ2-7	TRBD2	TRBV4-1	-	CASSQDGRTSGINEQYF	TGCGCTAGCAGCCAAGATGGACGGACTAGCGGGATTAACGAGCAGTACTTC
TRBJ2-2	-	TRBV12-3/TRBV12-4	many	CASSRNLNTGELFF	TGTGCCAGCAGTCGCAACTTGAACACCGGGGAGCTGTTTTTT
TRBJ2-2	-	TRBV11-2	-	CAIGASTGELFF	TGTGCCATCGGCGCAAGCACCGGGGAGCTGTTTTTT
TRBJ2-1	TRBD2	TRBV7-2	-	CASSLSSGSVNEQFF	TGTGCCAGCAGCCTGTCTAGCGGGAGTGTAAATGAGCAGTTCTTC
TRBJ2-5	TRBD2	TRBV4-1	-	CASSQGVAGGGETHYF	TGCGCCAGCAGTCAAGGGGTAGCGGGAGGGGGAGAGACCCACTACTTC
TRBJ2-3	TRBD2	TRBV29-1	-	CSVAPSGDSGTQYF	TGCAGCGTCGCCCCTAGCGGGGACTCAGGTACGCAGTATTTT
TRBJ2-3	TRBD2	TRBV5-4	-	CASNADPSGSIIDTQYF	TGTGCTAGCAACGCGGACCCTAGCGGGAGTATCATAGATACGCAGTATTTT
TRBJ2-5	-	TRBV12-3/TRBV12-4	medium-sized	CASMGSVAAPKETQYF	TGTGCCAGCATGGGATCGGTAGCGGCCCCCAAAGAGACCCAGTACTTC
TRBJ2-7	TRBD2	TRBV6-2/TRBV6-3	-	CAITSGNSCEQYF	TGTGCCATTACTAGCGGGAACTCCTGCGAGCAGTACTTC
TRBJ2-5	TRBD2	TRBV29-1	once	CVGGRAAEIQYF	TGCGTTGGTGGGAGGGCCGCTGAGATCCAGTACTTC
TRBJ2-7	-	TRBV11-2	few	CASSSVHLSYEQYF	TGTGCCAGTAGCTCAGTACACCTCTCCTACGAGCAGTACTTC
TRBJ1-2	-	TRBV11-2	once	CASRERESPYGYTF	TGTGCCAGCAGAGAGAGGGAGAGCCCCTATGGCTACACCTTC
TRBJ2-3	TRBD2	TRBV11-2	-	CASSLDGGGLTDTQYF	TGTGCCAGCAGCTTAGATGGGGGGGGACTCACAGATACGCAGTATTTT